This T cell receptor beta chain originates from a study of ipilimumab plus nivolumab after autologous stem cell transplantation. In this sample, this clone turned up a few times. TCRdb's copy holds only in-frame clones and misses some; the assay was immunoSEQ multiplex PCR. The table records just over 40,000 clones, 80% to 95% of them present only once. V lost 3 bases and J 9 bases, leaving 27 bases between the germline ends. In germline, CDR1 is MDHEN, CDR2 SYDVKM. There are 18 residues in the CDR3. The TCR was taken from a male donor with multiple myeloma. Sample: PBMCs, taken in a trial of ipilimumab plus nivolumab as post-transplant consolidation. J is TRBJ1-5 and V is TRBV28; maybe TRBD1 (5 bases). The CDR3 DNA follows: TGTGCCAGCAGTTTGGAAAGAGGGAGACTCCAAAGACAGCCGCCCCAGCATTTT. Protein product: CASSLERGRLQRQPPQHF.